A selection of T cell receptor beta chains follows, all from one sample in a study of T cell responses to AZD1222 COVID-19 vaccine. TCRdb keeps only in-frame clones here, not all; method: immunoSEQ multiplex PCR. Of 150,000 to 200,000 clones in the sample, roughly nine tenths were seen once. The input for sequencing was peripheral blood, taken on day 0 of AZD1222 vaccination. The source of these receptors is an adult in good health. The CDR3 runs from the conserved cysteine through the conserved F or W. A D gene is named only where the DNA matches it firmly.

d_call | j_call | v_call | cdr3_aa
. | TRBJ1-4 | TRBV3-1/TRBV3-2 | CASSQSEKLFF
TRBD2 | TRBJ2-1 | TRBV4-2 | CASRSTSGGGGEQFF
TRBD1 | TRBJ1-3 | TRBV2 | CASSTGQIVFGNTIYF
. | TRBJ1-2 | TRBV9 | CASQGDFYGGYTF
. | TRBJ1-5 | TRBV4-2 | CASSQDVLGLQPQHF
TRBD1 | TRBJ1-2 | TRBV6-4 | CASSGTAGQAAHYGYTF
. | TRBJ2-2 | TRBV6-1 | CASSEAGGELFF
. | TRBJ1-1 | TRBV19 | CASSSRTSEAFF
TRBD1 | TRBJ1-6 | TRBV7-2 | CASSFSGGQGRGSPLHF
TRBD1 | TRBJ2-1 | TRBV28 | CASSRWTGPFNEQFF
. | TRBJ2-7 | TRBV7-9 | CASSFSESDYEQYF